The next 17 T cell receptor beta chains were all read from a single sample in a study of blood T cell repertoires in COVID-19 (dated by TCRdb to 2019 to 2021). Library preparation was by the immunoSEQ multiplex PCR assay. As stored in TCRdb, this immuneACCESS dataset retains in-frame rearrangements with V and J assigned. A fraction of the clones does not appear; measured against another copy, unresolved V genes explain less than half of the discrepancy, and the remainder lacks a known reason. This sample has 30,000 to 50,000 clones in its table, and about 90% of those were observed once. 15% to 17% of the sample comes from the top ten. Material: peripheral blood. These receptors all come from a woman aged 25 to 39 in a cohort sampled during active COVID-19.

This chain uses TRBV7-9 with TRBJ2-3; TRBD2 aligns across 9 bases. The trim removed 1 base at V and 3 bases at J, leaving 5 bases unmatched. This CDR3 region has 16 residues. Germline lookup yields CDR1 SEHNR and CDR2 FQNEAQ (reference sequence). Here the CDR3 reads CASSLGGGRVTDTQYF. Written as DNA, the CDR3 is TGTGCCAGCAGCTTAGGAGGCGGGAGGGTGACAGATACGCAGTATTTT.

The gene calls are TRBV2 and TRBJ2-7; D is possibly TRBD2 (7 bases). Germline V CDR1 and CDR2: SNHLY, FYNNEI. The CDR3 has 14 residues. Trimming removed 4 bases at V and 3 bases at J, with 13 bases between. CDR3 residues: CASSGRGGGYEQYF. In DNA, the CDR3 is TGTGCCAGCAGTGGGCGAGGGGGGGGCTACGAGCAGTACTTC.

In this sample, this clone turned up once. The chain has TRBV6-5 and TRBJ2-7, with a tentative D call TRBD1 (5 bases). The length of the CDR3 is 13 residues. Trimming pared 6 bases from V and 6 bases from J, leaving 15 bases between. Germline loops: CDR1 MNHEY, CDR2 SVGAGI. The CDR3 DNA is TGTGCCAGCAGGGGCGTGGGGCCTGGCGAGCAGTACTTC. It codes for CASRGVGPGEQYF.

This chain uses TRBV28 with TRBJ1-1, with 9 nucleotides matching TRBD1. The CDR3 covers 15 residues. The germline V gene has CDR1 MDHEN and CDR2 SYDVKM. V gave up 6 bases and J gave up 5 bases; unmatched junction bases: 10. The CDR3 sequence: CASRIQGQGETEAFF. DNA of the CDR3: TGTGCCAGCAGGATCCAGGGACAGGGAGAAACTGAAGCTTTCTTT.

This clone has a single count. The CDR3 DNA follows: TGTGCCAGCAGTGTGACGGGAGAAACAGATACGCAGTATTTT. The encoded protein is CASSVTGETDTQYF. V gene TRBV2 combines with J gene TRBJ2-3, with D possibly matching TRBD2 (6 bases). The CDR3 runs to 14 residues. V was pared by 4 bases and J by 3 bases, with 11 bases between. Germline assignment: CDR1 SNHLY and CDR2 FYNNEI.

The J gene is TRBJ2-1, the V gene TRBV5-1; 8 nucleotides agree with TRBD2. Germline CDR1 is SGHRS and CDR2 is YFSETQ. The CDR3 runs 17 residues. J gave up 0 bases and V 1 base, and 6 bases lay outside the gene matches. The CDR3 DNA reads as TGCGCCAGCAGCTTGCCCCTAGCGGGCCACTCCTACAATGAGCAGTTCTTC. Residues: CASSLPLAGHSYNEQFF.

The rearrangement uses TRBV18 and TRBJ1-2; perhaps TRBD1 as D (6 bases). Germline CDR1 is KGHSH and CDR2 is LQKENI. This CDR3 has 13 residues. Trimming took off 2 bases at V and 6 bases at J, with 10 bases between the two ends. The CDR3 DNA follows: TGTGCCAGCTCACCAGCGGGGGGCCATGGCTACACCTTC. This gives the protein CASSPAGGHGYTF. Full variable domain (remainder filled in from reference TRBV18 and TRBJ1-2): NAGVMQNPRHLVRRRGQEARLRCSPMKGHSHVYWYRQLPEEGLKFMVYLQKENIIDESGMPKERFSAEFPKEGPSILRIQQVVRGDSAAYFCASSPAGGHGYTFGSGTRLTVV.

The chain is built from TRBV5-4 and TRBJ2-3, with TRBD2 identical over 8 bases. This CDR3 has 18 residues. Germline V gene sequence: CDR1 SGHNT, CDR2 YYREEE (reference sequence). V shed 4 bases, J shed 0 bases, and the junction held 13 bases outside the gene matches. The CDR3 bases are TGTGCCAGCAGCCGTCGGGTATTTAGCGGGACAAGCACAGATACGCAGTATTTT. This translates into CASSRRVFSGTSTDTQYF.

This clone was seen just once. The V call is TRBV28, the J call TRBJ1-4, with D possibly matching TRBD1 (5 bases). Germline V gives CDR1 MDHEN, CDR2 SYDVKM. The CDR3 spans 15 residues. Trimming left V 7 bases short and J 4 bases short, with 16 bases between. In DNA, the CDR3 is TGTGCCAGCATACCGGACACCACCTTTAATGAAAAACTGTTTTTT. Its translation is CASIPDTTFNEKLFF.

This chain links TRBV9 with TRBJ1-1, with 8 bases identical to TRBD1. The CDR3 has 14 amino acids. CDR1 and CDR2 from the germline V gene are SGDLS and YYNGEE. Losses at the gene ends were 4 bases for V and 6 bases for J; bases not matched to a gene: 8. CDR3 in DNA: TGTGCCAGCAGCCGATCTCCGGGACAGGCTGAAGCTTTCTTT. It is translated as CASSRSPGQAEAFF.

In DNA form, the CDR3 reads TGTGCCAGCAGTATCCTGGGGGGGCCCTACGAGCAGTACTTC. It codes for CASSILGGPYEQYF. The chain couples TRBV27 to TRBJ2-7, with a possible D match to TRBD2 (7 bases). V was shortened by 5 bases and J by 2 bases, with 13 bases between the two germline ends. The germline CDR1 and CDR2 sequences are MNHEY and SMNVEV (reference sequence). This CDR3 is built from 14 residues.

The chain carries TRBV19 and TRBJ2-5, with no clear D. The CDR3 is 12 residues long. Germline lookup yields CDR1 LNHDA and CDR2 SQIVND (reference sequence). Trimming removed 9 bases at V and 0 bases at J, with 8 bases between. The DNA of the CDR3 is TGTGCCAGCAGTCGGTACCAAGAGACCCAGTACTTC. Residues: CASSRYQETQYF.

This chain uses TRBV18 with TRBJ1-4, with D uncertain. The CDR3 length is 15 residues. Between the trimmed V and J ends, which lost 6 bases and 5 bases, there was a span of 16 bases. The germline CDR1 and CDR2 sequences are KGHSH and LQKENI. The CDR3 protein is CASSPTVGGNEKLFF. CDR3 in DNA: TGTGCCAGCTCCCCTACAGTAGGAGGAAATGAAAAACTGTTTTTT.

This clone occurred once. This sequence joins TRBV5-6 and TRBJ2-3; D remains unclear. Trimming cost V 0 bases and J 0 bases, with 11 bases left between them. CDR3 length: 16 amino acids. The V gene's germline CDR1 is SGHDT and CDR2 YYEEEE. The CDR3 region is CASSLDWASSTDTQYF. In DNA, the CDR3 is TGTGCCAGCAGCTTGGACTGGGCATCTAGCACAGATACGCAGTATTTT.

This rearrangement joins TRBV28 to TRBJ1-1, with D possibly TRBD1 on 5 matching bases. Trimming pared 2 bases from V and 6 bases from J, leaving 10 bases between. Germline V lookup: CDR1 MDHEN, CDR2 SYDVKM. This CDR3 comprises 13 residues. The CDR3 DNA follows: TGTGCCAGCAGTTTAAGTGGCAGGGCTGAAGCTTTCTTT. Translated, it gives CASSLSGRAEAFF.

This sequence joins TRBV28 and TRBJ2-7, with 7 bases lining up with TRBD2. CDR3 size: 15 residues. J was trimmed by 6 bases and V by 2 bases; bases with no gene match: 10. CDR1 is MDHEN and CDR2 is SYDVKM in the germline V gene. CDR3 amino acids: CASSLRAGEGVEQYF. Written as DNA, the CDR3 is TGTGCCAGCAGTTTAAGGGCGGGAGAAGGTGTCGAGCAGTACTTC.

This rearrangement joins TRBV7-9 to TRBJ1-2; 11 bases line up with TRBD1. The V gene end was trimmed by 1 base and the J gene end by 4 bases; junction bases not matched to a gene: 8. This CDR3 is built from 17 residues. CDR1 is SEHNR, CDR2 FQNEAQ, per germline (reference sequence). The CDR3 DNA reads TGTGCCAGCAGCTTAGACCTGGACAGGGGGCATTTCTATGGCTACACCTTC. Protein product: CASSLDLDRGHFYGYTF.